This T cell receptor beta chain derives from a study of human T cells and chemical hapten exposure. Whole-study context: Patients had diphenylcyclopropenone applied to the scalp weekly throughout the approximately 25-week study.

From germline, CDR1 is SGHRS and CDR2 YFSETQ. CDR3 size: 15 residues. V was clipped by 4 bases and J by 6 bases, with 16 bases between them. Authors' data handling: Counting gave a median of about 89,000 TCRs per sample, with values ranging from roughly 20,000 to 750,000. TCRdb fed the RACE reads into MiXCR, producing one record per CDR3 protein. The V and J calls reflect TCRdb's pipeline rather than the authors' work. The table records more than 65,000 distinct CDR3 sequences, around 30% of them present only once. Time point described: patch test 1, 2 weeks after DPC sensitization. The treatment here: therapeutic diphenylcyclopropenone sensitization with weekly scalp DPC.

The TCR was taken from a man aged 35-49 years with alopecia areata. Some clones in this sample may be carry-over from other donors' samples. V is TRBV5-1 and J is TRBJ1-4; the D is unclear. Material: whole blood, obtained in connection with sensitization to the hapten diphenylcyclopropenone (DPC). The DNA of the CDR3 is TGCGCCAGCAGCCCAGGCGACAATACTGATGAAAAACTGTTTTTT. Translated, it gives CASSPGDNTDEKLFF.